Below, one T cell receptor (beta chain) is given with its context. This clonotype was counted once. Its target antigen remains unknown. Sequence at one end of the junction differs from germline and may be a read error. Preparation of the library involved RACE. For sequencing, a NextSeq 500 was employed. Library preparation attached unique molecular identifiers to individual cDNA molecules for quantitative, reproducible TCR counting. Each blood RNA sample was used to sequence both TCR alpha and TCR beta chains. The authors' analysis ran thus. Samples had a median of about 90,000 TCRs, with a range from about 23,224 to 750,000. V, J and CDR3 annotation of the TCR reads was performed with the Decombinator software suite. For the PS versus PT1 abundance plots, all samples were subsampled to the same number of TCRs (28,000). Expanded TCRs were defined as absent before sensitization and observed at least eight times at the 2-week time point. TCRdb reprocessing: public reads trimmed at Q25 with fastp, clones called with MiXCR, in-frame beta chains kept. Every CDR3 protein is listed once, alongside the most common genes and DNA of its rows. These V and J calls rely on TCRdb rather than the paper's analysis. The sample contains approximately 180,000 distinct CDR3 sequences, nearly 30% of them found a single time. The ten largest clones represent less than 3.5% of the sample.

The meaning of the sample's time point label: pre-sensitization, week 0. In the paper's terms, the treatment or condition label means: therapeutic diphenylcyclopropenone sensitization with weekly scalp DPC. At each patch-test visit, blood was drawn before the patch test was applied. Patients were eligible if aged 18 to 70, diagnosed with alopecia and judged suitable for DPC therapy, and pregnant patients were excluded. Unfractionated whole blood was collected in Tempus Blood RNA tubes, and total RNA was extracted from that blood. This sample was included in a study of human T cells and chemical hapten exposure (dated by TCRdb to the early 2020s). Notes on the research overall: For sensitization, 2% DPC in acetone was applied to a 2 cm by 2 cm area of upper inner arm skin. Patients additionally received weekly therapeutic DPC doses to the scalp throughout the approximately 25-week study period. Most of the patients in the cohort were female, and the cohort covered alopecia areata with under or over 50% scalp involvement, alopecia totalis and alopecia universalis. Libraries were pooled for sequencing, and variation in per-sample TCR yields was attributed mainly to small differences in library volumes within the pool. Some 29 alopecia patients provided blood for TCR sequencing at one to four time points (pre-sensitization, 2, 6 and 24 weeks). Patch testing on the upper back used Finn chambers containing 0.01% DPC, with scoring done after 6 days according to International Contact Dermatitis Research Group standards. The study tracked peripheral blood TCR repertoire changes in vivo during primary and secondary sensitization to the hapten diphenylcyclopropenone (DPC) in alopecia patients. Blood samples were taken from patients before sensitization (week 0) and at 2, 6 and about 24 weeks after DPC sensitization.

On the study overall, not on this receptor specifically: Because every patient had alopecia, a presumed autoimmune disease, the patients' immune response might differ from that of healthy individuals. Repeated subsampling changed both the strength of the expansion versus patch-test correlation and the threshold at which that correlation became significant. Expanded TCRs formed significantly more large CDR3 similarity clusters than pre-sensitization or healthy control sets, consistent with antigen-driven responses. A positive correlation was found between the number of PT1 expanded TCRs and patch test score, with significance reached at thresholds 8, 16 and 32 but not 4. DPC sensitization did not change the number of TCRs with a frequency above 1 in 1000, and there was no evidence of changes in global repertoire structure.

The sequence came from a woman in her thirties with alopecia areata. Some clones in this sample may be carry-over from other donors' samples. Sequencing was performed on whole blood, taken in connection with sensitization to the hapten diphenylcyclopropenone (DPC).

The nucleotides are TGCGCCAACAGCCCTACTCAGGGTTCCATGAACACTGAAGCTTTCTTT. It translates as CANSPTQGSMNTEAFF. The V and J segments used are TRBV5-1 and TRBJ1-1; 5 matching bases give a weak D call of TRBD1. Via the germline V gene, CDR1 is SGHRS and CDR2 YFSETQ. From cysteine to phenylalanine, the CDR3 is 16 amino acids long. CDR3 DNA is the only sequence kept; it has 48 bases, read in frame from the first base.